This T cell receptor (beta chain) was sequenced in a study of technical replicates of blood from a few donors. V was clipped by 3 bases and J by 6 bases, with 12 bases between them. Germline assignment: CDR1 MDHEN and CDR2 SYDVKM. The CDR3 is 14 amino acids. Sequenced by immunoSEQ multiplex PCR; TCRdb stores in-frame clones only, minus some. The sample contains tens of thousands of clones, just under 95% of which appear only once. Sequencing was done on a sample of T cells isolated from PBMCs. This receptor was taken from a human donor in good health. The chain uses TRBV28 and TRBJ2-4; tentatively, D is TRBD2 (6 bases). The CDR3 loop is CASSLGLGGNIQYF. The CDR3 bases are TGTGCCAGCAGTTTGGGGCTCGGGGGAAACATTCAGTACTTC. Variable domain in full (rest from reference TRBV28 and TRBJ2-4): DVKVTQSSRYLVKRTGEKVFLECVQDMDHENMFWYRQDPGLGLRLIYFSYDVKMKEKGDIPEGYSVSREKKERFSLILESASTNQTSMYLCASSLGLGGNIQYFGAGTRLSVL.